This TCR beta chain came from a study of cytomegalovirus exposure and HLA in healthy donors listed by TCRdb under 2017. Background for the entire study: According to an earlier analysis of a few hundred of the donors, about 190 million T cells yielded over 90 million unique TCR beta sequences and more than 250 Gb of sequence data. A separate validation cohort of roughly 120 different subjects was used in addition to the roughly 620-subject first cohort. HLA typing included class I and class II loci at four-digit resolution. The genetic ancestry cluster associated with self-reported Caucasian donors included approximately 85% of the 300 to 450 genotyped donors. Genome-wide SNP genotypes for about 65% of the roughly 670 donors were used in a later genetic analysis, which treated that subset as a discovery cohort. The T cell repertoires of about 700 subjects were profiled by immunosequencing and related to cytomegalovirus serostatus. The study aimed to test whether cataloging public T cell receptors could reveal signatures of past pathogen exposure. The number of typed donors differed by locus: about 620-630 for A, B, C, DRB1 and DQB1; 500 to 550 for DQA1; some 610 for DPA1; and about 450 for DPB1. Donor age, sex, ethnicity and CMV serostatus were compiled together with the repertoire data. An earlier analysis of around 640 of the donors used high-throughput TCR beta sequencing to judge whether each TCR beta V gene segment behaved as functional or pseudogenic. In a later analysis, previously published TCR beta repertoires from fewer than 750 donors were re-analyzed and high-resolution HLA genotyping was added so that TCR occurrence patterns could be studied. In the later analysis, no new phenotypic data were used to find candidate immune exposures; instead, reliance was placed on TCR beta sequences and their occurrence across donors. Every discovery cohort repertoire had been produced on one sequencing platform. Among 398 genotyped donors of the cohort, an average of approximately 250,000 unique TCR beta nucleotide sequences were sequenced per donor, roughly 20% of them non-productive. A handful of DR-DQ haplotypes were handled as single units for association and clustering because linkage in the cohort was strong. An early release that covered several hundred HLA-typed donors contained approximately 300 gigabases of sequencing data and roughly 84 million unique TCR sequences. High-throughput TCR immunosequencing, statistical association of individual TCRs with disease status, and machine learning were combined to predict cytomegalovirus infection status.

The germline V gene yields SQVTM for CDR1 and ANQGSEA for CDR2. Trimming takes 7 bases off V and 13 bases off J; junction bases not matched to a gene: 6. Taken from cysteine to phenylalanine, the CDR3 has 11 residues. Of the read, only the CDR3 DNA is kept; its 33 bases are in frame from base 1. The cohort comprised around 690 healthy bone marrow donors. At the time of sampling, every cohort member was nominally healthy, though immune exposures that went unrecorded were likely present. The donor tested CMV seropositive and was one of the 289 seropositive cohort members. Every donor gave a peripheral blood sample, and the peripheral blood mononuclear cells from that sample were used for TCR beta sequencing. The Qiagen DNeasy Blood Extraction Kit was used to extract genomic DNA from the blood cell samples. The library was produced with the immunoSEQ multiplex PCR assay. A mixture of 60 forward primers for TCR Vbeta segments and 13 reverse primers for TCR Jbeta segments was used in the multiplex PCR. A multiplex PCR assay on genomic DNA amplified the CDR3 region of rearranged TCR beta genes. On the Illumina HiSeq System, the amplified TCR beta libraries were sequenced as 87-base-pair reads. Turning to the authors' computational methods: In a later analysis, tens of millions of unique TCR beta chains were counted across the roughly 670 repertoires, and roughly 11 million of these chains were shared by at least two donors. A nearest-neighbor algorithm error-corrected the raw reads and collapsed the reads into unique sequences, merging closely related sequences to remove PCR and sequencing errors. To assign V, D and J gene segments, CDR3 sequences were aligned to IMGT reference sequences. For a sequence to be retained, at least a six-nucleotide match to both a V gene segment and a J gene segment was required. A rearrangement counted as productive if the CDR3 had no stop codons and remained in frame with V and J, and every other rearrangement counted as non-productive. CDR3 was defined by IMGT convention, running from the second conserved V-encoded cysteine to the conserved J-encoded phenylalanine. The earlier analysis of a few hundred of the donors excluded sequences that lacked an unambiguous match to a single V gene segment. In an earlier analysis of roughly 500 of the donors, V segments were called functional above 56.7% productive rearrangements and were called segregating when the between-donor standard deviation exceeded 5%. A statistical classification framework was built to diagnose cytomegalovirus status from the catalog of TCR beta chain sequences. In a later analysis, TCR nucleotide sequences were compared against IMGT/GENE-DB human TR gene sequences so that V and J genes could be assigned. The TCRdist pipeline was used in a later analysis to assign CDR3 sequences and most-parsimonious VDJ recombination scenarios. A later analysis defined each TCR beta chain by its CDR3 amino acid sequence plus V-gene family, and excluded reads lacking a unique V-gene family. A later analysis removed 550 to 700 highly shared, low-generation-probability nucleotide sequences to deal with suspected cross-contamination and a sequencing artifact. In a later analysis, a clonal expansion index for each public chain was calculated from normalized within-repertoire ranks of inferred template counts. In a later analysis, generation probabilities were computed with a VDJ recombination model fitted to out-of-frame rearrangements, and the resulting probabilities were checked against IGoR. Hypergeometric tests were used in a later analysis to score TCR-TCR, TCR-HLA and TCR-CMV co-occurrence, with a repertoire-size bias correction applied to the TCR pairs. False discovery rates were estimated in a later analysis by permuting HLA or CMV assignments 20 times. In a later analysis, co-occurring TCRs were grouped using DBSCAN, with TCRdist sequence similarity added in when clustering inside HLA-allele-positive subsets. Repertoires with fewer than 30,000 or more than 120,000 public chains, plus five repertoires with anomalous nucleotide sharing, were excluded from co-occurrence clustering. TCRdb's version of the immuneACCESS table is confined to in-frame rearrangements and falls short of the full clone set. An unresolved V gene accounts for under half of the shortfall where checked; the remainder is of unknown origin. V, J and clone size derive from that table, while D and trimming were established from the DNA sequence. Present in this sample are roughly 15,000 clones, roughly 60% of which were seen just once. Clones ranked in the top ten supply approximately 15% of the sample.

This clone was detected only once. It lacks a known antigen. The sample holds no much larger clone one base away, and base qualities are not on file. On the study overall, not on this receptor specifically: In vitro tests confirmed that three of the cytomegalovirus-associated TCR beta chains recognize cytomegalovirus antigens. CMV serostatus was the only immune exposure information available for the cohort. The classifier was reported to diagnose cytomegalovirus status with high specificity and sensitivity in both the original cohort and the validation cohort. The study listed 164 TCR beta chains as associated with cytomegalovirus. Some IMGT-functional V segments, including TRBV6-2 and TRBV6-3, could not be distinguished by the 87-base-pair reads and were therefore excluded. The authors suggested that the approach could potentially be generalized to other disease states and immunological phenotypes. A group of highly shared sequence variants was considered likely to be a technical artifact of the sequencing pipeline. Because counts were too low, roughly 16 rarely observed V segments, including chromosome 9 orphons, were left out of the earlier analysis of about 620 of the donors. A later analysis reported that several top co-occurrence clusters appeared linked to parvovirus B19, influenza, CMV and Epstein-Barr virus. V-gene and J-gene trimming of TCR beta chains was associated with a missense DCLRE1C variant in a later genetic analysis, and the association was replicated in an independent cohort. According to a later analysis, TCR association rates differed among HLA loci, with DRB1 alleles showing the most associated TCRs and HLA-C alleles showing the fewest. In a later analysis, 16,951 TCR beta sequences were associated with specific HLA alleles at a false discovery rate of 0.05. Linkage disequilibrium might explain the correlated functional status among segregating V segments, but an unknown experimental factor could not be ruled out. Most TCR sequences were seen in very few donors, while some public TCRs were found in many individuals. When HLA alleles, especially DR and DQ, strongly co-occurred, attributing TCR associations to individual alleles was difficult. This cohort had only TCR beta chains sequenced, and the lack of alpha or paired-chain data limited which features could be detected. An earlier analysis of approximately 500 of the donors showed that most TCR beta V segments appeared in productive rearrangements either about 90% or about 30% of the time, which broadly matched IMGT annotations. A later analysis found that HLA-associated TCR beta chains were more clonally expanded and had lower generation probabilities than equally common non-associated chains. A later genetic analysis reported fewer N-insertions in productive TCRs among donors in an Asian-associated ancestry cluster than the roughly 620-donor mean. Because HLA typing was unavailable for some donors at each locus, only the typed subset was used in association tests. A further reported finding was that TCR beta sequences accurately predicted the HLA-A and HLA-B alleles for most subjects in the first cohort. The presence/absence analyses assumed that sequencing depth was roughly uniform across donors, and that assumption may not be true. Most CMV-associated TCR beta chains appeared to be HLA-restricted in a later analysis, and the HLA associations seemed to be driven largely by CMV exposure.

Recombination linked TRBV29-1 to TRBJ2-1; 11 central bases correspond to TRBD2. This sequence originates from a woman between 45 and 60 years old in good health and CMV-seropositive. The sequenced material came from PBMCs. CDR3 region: CSAPGLADQFF. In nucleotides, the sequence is TGCAGCGCCCCGGGACTAGCGGATCAGTTCTTC.